This is a list of T cell receptor beta chains from one sample in a study of vaccination effects on CD4 cells after COVID-19. Antigen specificity for these receptors is unknown. Generated by immunoSEQ multiplex PCR, the TCRdb table keeps only in-frame clones and is missing some. The table has about 39,000 clones, under 70% seen once. Source: CD4+ T cells from PBMCs cultured without peptide, taken after COVID-19 vaccination. These receptor sequences come from a human donor who received a COVID-19 vaccine. CDR3s include the opening cysteine and the closing phenylalanine or tryptophan. D genes are given only for firm matches. Some rows have no size entry. The others give once, few or many, or a class for an expanded clone.

D gene: TRBD2
V gene: TRBV27
J gene: TRBJ2-3
clone size: NA
CDR3 protein: CASSLTSGRVRDTQYF
CDR3 DNA: TGTGCCAGCAGCCTGACTAGCGGGAGGGTCAGGGATACGCAGTATTTT

D gene: TRBD1
V gene: TRBV27
J gene: TRBJ2-1
clone size: NA
CDR3 protein: CASSLTATGWGNEQFF
CDR3 DNA: TGTGCCAGCAGTTTGACCGCGACAGGGTGGGGCAATGAGCAGTTCTTC

D gene: TRBD1
V gene: TRBV2
J gene: TRBJ2-7
clone size: NA
CDR3 protein: CASSVFQGAPYF
CDR3 DNA: TGTGCCAGCAGTGTATTTCAGGGGGCGCCGTACTTC

D gene: NA
V gene: TRBV3-1/TRBV3-2
J gene: TRBJ2-3
clone size: NA
CDR3 protein: CASSRRSSPTDTQYF
CDR3 DNA: TGTGCCAGCAGCCGTCGTAGCAGCCCCACAGATACGCAGTATTTT

D gene: TRBD1
V gene: TRBV29-1
J gene: TRBJ1-2
clone size: NA
CDR3 protein: CSCTGTDRNYGYTF
CDR3 DNA: TGCAGCTGCACCGGGACAGATAGGAACTATGGCTACACCTTC

D gene: NA
V gene: TRBV7-9
J gene: TRBJ2-7
clone size: NA
CDR3 protein: CASSLDYREQYF
CDR3 DNA: TGTGCCAGCAGCTTAGATTATCGCGAGCAGTACTTC

D gene: NA
V gene: TRBV6-5
J gene: TRBJ2-1
clone size: NA
CDR3 protein: CASSPSSATYNEQFF
CDR3 DNA: TGTGCCAGCAGCCCCTCTAGCGCGACCTACAATGAGCAGTTCTTC

D gene: NA
V gene: TRBV10-2
J gene: TRBJ2-7
clone size: NA
CDR3 protein: CASTQQPSYEQYF
CDR3 DNA: TGCGCCAGCACCCAGCAACCCTCCTACGAGCAGTACTTC

D gene: TRBD1
V gene: TRBV7-6
J gene: TRBJ2-3
clone size: NA
CDR3 protein: CASSLTGASTDTQYF
CDR3 DNA: TGTGCCAGCAGCTTGACAGGGGCTAGCACAGATACGCAGTATTTT

D gene: NA
V gene: TRBV7-9
J gene: TRBJ2-7
clone size: NA
CDR3 protein: CASSAQYEQYF
CDR3 DNA: TGTGCCAGCAGCGCCCAATACGAGCAGTACTTC

D gene: TRBD1
V gene: TRBV29-1
J gene: TRBJ2-4
clone size: NA
CDR3 protein: CSVQSLRDRTPKNIQYF
CDR3 DNA: TGCAGCGTTCAATCATTGAGGGACAGGACCCCCAAAAACATTCAGTACTTC

D gene: NA
V gene: TRBV6-5
J gene: TRBJ1-4
clone size: NA
CDR3 protein: CASRSRGGRNEKLFF
CDR3 DNA: TGTGCCAGCAGGTCCCGAGGTGGGCGGAATGAAAAACTGTTTTTT

D gene: TRBD1
V gene: TRBV5-6
J gene: TRBJ1-5
clone size: once
CDR3 protein: CASSLFRDRGVYSNQPQHF
CDR3 DNA: TGTGCCAGCAGCTTGTTTCGGGACAGGGGAGTTTATAGCAATCAGCCCCAGCATTTT

D gene: TRBD1
V gene: TRBV6-5
J gene: TRBJ1-1
clone size: few
CDR3 protein: CASKAATGGPKEAFF
CDR3 DNA: TGTGCCAGCAAGGCCGCGACAGGGGGCCCTAAGGAAGCTTTCTTT

D gene: NA
V gene: TRBV6-6
J gene: TRBJ1-2
clone size: NA
CDR3 protein: CASSGPQGFKGYTF
CDR3 DNA: TGTGCCAGCAGTGGCCCGCAGGGGTTCAAAGGCTACACCTTC

D gene: NA
V gene: TRBV5-8
J gene: TRBJ2-1
clone size: many
CDR3 protein: CASSPTGTYLYNEQFF
CDR3 DNA: TGTGCCAGCAGCCCTACGGGGACTTACCTCTACAATGAGCAGTTCTTC

D gene: NA
V gene: TRBV3-1/TRBV3-2
J gene: TRBJ1-2
clone size: NA
CDR3 protein: CASSQGVLNRLPYGYTF
CDR3 DNA: TGTGCCAGCAGCCAAGGGGTGTTGAACAGACTTCCCTATGGCTACACCTTC

D gene: TRBD1
V gene: TRBV9
J gene: TRBJ1-2
clone size: few
CDR3 protein: CASSVGDREGYTF
CDR3 DNA: TGTGCCAGCAGCGTAGGGGACAGGGAAGGCTACACCTTC